This TCR beta chain came from a study of low-dose radiotherapy and immunotherapy resistance in tumors. Overall study: Nivolumab was given to patients as a 240 mg flat dose every two weeks, and ipilimumab at 1 mg/kg every six weeks. Both were delivered intravenously. Dosing of intravenous cyclophosphamide at 200 mg/m2 occurred every two weeks and took place one day prior to radiation and immunotherapy.

Of note for this clonotype: Compared with germline, one end of the junction differs, possibly owing to a read error.

The CDR3 is 17 residues long. Germline values: CDR1 SGHNT, CDR2 YYREEE (reference sequence). Both TCRalpha and TCRbeta chains were reverse transcribed with V-gene-specific primers. TCR amplification ran 15 to 25 PCR cycles using constant-region and V-primer adapter primers. Via MiXCR, TCRdb re-called the reads, giving one row per CDR3 protein. There are about 7,300 distinct CDR3 sequences in the sample; approximately 82% occur only once, and around 6.3% lies in the top ten. In the RACIN dose-escalation trial, donors got nivolumab plus ipilimumab with aspirin, cyclophosphamide and radiotherapy. The receptor was derived from a human donor with advanced metastatic prostate, ovarian, gallbladder or colorectal cancer (not recorded which). This table probably holds off-target reads from a library built for another chain. The chain employs TRBV5-4 and TRBJ2-7; 8 positions agree with TRBD2. The CDR3 here is CASTPRAGAGASHEQYF. The CDR3, as DNA: TGTGCCAGCACCCCCAGGGCGGGAGCGGGGGCCTCCCACGAGCAGTACTTC.